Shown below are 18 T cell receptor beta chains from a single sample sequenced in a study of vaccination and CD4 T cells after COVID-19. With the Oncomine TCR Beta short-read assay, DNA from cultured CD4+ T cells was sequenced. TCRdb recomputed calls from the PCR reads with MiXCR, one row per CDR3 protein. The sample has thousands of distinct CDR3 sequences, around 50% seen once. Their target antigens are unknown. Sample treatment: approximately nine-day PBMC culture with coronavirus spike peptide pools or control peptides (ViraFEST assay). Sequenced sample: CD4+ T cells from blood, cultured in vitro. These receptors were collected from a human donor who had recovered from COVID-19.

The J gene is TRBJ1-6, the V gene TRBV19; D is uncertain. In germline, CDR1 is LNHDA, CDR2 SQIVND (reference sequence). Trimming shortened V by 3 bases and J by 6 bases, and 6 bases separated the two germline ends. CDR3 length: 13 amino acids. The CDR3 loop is CASSITANSPLHF. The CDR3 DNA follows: TGTGCCAGTAGTATCACAGCTAATTCACCCCTCCACTTT.

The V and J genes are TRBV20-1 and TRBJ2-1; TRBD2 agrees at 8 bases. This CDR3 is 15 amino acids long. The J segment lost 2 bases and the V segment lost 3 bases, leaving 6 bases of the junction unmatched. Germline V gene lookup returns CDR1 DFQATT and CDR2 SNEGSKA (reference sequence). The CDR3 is CSARTSVTTYNEQFF. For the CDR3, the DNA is TGCAGTGCTAGGACTAGCGTCACCACCTACAATGAGCAGTTCTTC.

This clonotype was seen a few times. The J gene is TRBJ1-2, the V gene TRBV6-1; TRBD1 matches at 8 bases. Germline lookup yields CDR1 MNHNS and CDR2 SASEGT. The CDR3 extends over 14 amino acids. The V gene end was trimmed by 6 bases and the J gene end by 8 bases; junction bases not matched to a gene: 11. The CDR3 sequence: CASRPETGVGGYTF. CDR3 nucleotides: TGTGCCAGCAGACCCGAGACAGGGGTAGGGGGCTACACCTTC.

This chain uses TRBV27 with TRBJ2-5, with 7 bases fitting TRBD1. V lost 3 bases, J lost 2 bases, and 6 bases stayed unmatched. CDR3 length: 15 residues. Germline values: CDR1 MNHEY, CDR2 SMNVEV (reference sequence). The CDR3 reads CASSFAGTVQETQYF. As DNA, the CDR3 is TGTGCCAGCAGTTTCGCCGGGACAGTACAAGAGACCCAGTACTTC.

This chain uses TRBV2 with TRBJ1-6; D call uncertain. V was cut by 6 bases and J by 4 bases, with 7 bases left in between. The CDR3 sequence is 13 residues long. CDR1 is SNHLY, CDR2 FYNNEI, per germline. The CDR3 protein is CASSPGYNSPLHF. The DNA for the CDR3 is TGTGCCAGCAGCCCGGGGTATAATTCACCCCTCCACTTT.

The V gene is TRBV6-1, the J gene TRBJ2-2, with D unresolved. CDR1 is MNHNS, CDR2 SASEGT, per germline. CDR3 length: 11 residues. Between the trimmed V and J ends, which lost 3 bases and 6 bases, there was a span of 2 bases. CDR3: CASSDPGELFF. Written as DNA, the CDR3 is TGTGCCAGCAGTGATCCCGGGGAGCTGTTTTTT.

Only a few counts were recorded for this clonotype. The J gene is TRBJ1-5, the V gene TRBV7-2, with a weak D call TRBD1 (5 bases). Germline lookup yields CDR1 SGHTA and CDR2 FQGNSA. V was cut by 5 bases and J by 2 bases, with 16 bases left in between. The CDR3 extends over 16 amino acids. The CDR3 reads CASSPAWGSGNQPQHF. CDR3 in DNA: TGTGCCAGCAGCCCCGCGTGGGGGAGTGGCAATCAGCCCCAGCATTTT.

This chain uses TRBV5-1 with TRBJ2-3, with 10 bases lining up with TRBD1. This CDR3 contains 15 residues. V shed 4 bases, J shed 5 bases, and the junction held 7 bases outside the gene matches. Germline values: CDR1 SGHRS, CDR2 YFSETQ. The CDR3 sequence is CASSIRDRGLDTQYF. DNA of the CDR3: TGCGCCAGCAGCATCCGGGACAGGGGCCTAGATACGCAGTATTTT.

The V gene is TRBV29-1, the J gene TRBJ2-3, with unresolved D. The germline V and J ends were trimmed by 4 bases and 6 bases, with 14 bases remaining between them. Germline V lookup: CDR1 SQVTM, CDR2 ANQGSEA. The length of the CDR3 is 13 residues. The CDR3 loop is CSVGPRLQDTQYF. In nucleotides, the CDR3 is TGCAGCGTTGGGCCACGGTTGCAGGATACGCAGTATTTT.

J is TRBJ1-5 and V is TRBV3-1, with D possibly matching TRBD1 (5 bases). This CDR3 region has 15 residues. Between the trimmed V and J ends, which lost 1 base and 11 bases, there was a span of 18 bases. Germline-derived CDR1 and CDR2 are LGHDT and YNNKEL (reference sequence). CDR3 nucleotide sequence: TGTGCCAGCAGCCAAGGTCCGGGACTTGAATCGGCCCAGCATTTT. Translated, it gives CASSQGPGLESAQHF.

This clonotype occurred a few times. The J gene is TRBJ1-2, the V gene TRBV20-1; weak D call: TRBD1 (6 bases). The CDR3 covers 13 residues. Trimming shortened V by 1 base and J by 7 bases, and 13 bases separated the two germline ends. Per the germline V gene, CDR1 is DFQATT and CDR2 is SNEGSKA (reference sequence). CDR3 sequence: CSARGQGTSGYTF. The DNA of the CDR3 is TGCAGTGCTAGAGGTCAGGGGACTAGTGGCTACACCTTC.

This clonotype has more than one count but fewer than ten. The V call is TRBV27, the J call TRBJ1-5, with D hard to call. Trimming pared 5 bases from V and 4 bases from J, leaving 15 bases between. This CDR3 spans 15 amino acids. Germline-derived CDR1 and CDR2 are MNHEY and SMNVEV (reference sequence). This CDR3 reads CASSPGGLGNQPQHF. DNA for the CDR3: TGTGCCAGCAGTCCGGGAGGGCTGGGAAATCAGCCCCAGCATTTT.

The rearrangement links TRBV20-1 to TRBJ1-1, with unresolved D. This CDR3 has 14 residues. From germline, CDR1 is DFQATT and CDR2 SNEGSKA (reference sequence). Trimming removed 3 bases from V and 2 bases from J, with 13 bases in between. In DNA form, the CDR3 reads TGCAGTGCTAGTAGACGGAGAAGAAACACTGAAGCTTTCTTT. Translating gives CSASRRRRNTEAFF.

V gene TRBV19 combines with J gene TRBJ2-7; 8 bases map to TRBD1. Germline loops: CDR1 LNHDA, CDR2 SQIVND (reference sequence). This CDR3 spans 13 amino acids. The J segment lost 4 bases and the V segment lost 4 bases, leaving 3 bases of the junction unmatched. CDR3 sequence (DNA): TGTGCCAGTAGTAGGCGACAGGGGTACGAGCAGTACTTC. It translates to CASSRRQGYEQYF.

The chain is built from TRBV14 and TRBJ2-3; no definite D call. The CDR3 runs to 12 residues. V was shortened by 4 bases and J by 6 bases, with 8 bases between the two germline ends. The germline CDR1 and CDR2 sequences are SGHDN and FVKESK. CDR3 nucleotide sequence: TGTGCCAGCAGCCCGTCGTGGGATACGCAGTATTTT. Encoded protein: CASSPSWDTQYF. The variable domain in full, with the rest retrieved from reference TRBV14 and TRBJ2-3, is EAGVTQFPSHSVIEKGQTVTLRCDPISGHDNLYWYRRVMGKEIKFLLHFVKESKQDESGMPNNRFLAERTGGTYSTLKVQPAELEDSGVYFCASSPSWDTQYFGPGTRLTVL.

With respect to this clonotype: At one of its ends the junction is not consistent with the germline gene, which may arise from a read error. The CDR3 reads CASSLAFGGEF. As DNA, the CDR3 is TGTGCCAGCAGCTTGGCGTTTGGTGGGGAGTTC. This rearrangement joins TRBV5-8 to TRBJ2-7; tentatively, D is TRBD2 (5 bases). The CDR3 loop spans 11 amino acids. Germline CDR1 SGHTS, CDR2 YDEGEE.

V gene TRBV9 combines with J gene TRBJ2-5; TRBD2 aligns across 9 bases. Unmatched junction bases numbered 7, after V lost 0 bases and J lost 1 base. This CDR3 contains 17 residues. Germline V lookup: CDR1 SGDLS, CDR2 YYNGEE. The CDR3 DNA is TGTGCCAGCAGCGTAGCGGCAGCGGGGGGTAGCCAAGAGACCCAGTACTTC. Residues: CASSVAAAGGSQETQYF.

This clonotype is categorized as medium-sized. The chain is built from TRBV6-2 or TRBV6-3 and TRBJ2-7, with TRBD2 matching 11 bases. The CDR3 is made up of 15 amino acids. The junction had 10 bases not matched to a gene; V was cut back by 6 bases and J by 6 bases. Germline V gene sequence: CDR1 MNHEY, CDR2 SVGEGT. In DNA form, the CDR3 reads TGTGCCAGCAGAAGACCGGGACTAGCGGCCGCCGAGCAGTACTTC. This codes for CASRRPGLAAAEQYF.